Below, 5 T cell receptor beta chains from the same sample are listed, as sequenced in a study of T cell responses to AZD1222 COVID-19 vaccine. Libraries were prepared by immunoSEQ multiplex PCR; TCRdb keeps only in-frame clonotypes and omits some of them. The sample lists roughly 180,000 clones; about 90% were seen once. The sequenced sample was peripheral blood, obtained on day 0 of AZD1222 vaccination. These receptor sequences come from an adult in good health.

The V call is TRBV7-8, the J call TRBJ2-2; 7 nucleotides match TRBD1. CDR1 is SGHVS, CDR2 FQNEAQ, per germline. V shed 1 base, J shed 7 bases, and the junction held 15 bases outside the gene matches. This CDR3 is built from 18 residues. The CDR3: CASSLEIYRGPDGGELFF. The DNA of the CDR3 is TGTGCCAGCAGCTTAGAGATCTACAGGGGTCCTGACGGCGGGGAGCTGTTTTTT.

The chain joins TRBV6-2 or TRBV6-3 to TRBJ1-2, with 7 bases matching TRBD1. Germline trimming cut 5 bases from V and 2 bases from J; bases unmatched to any gene: 5. This CDR3 has 14 residues. Germline loops: CDR1 MNHEY, CDR2 SVGEGT. Here the CDR3 reads CASSKQGRNYGYTF. The DNA of the CDR3 is TGTGCCAGCAGTAAACAGGGGAGGAACTATGGCTACACCTTC.

The chain joins TRBV13 to TRBJ1-1; D is uncertain. Germline V CDR1 and CDR2: PRHDT, FYEKMQ (reference sequence). Deletions cut 5 bases from V and 10 bases from J, with 20 bases between. This CDR3 spans 14 amino acids. The CDR3: CASSLNPQVTGAFF. For the CDR3, the DNA is TGTGCCAGCAGCCTAAACCCCCAGGTTACGGGAGCTTTCTTT.

The chain links TRBV7-9 to TRBJ2-1; possible D gene TRBD1, 6 bases. Trimming pared 0 bases from V and 5 bases from J, leaving 14 bases between. Germline V lookup: CDR1 SEHNR, CDR2 FQNEAQ (reference sequence). The CDR3 has 16 amino acids. CDR3 amino acids: CASSLALGGRDNEQFF. The CDR3 DNA sequence: TGTGCCAGCAGCTTAGCGCTAGGGGGACGGGACAATGAGCAGTTCTTC.

The chain joins TRBV30 to TRBJ2-4; D may match TRBD1 or TRBD2 (6 bases each). The germline V and J ends were trimmed by 2 bases and 7 bases, with 12 bases remaining between them. Germline CDR1 GTSNPN, CDR2 SVGIG (reference sequence). CDR3 length: 13 amino acids. The DNA for the CDR3 is TGTGCCTGGAGTATAGGGGGGAGGAACATTCAGTACTTC. It encodes CAWSIGGRNIQYF.